Following are 20 T cell receptor beta chains from one sample sequenced in a study of shared clonotypes between healthy human individuals. The data were produced by immunoSEQ multiplex PCR, yet TCRdb's version contains in-frame clones alone and is incomplete. The sample has about 2 million clones, about 95% seen once; the top ten hold 0.9% to 1.3%. CD45RO-negative, CCR7-positively selected cells formed the naive CD8 fraction, excluding terminally differentiated effector memory CD45RA+ cells. Sample: naive CD8+ T cells sorted from blood. Every receptor here comes from a man between 18 and 35 years old in good health.

This clone has only one observation. The chain combines TRBV4-1 with TRBJ1-5; 8 positions match TRBD1. This CDR3 comprises 15 residues. Germline-derived CDR1 and CDR2 are MGHRA and YSYEKL. V was clipped by 4 bases and J by 4 bases; unmatched bases: 6. The CDR3 DNA sequence: TGCGCCAGCAGCCCGGTAGACAGGGGAAATCAGCCCCAGCATTTT. Its translation: CASSPVDRGNQPQHF.

Details on this clone: Germline is not matched at one junction end, which may reflect a read error. The rearrangement links TRBV11-2 to TRBJ2-2; TRBD1 agrees at 8 bases. Germline V gene lookup returns CDR1 SGHAT and CDR2 FQNNGV. The CDR3 has 16 residues. The CDR3 coding sequence is TGTGCCAGCAGCTTTCCCCGGGACAGGTCCTCTGGGGATCTGTTTTTT. Its protein product is CASSFPRDRSSGDLFF.

The count of this clone is one. The sample contains more than one DNA sequence encoding this CDR3. This rearrangement joins TRBV6-5 to TRBJ2-5; 10 bases line up with TRBD2. V lost 5 bases to trimming and J lost 1 base; unmatched junction nucleotides: 4. CDR3 length: 15 amino acids. Germline V gene data show CDR1 as MNHEY and CDR2 as SVGAGI. The CDR3: CASSPGLAVQETQYF. CDR3 DNA sequence: TGTGCCAGCAGTCCCGGACTAGCGGTCCAAGAGACCCAGTACTTC.

The chain carries TRBV2 and TRBJ1-1, with 7 positions matching TRBD1. Germline loops: CDR1 SNHLY, CDR2 FYNNEI. Trimming cost V 7 bases and J 1 base; bases outside gene matches: 9. The CDR3 runs to 15 residues. The CDR3 DNA is TGTGCCAGCAATAACAGGGCAGGGGGGAACACTGAAGCTTTCTTT. The encoded protein is CASNNRAGGNTEAFF.

The CDR3 protein is CAIGGTGIYGYTF. CDR3 coding DNA: TGTGCCATCGGGGGCACAGGGATCTATGGCTACACCTTC. The chain joins TRBV5-4 to TRBJ1-2; the D gene is possibly TRBD1 (6 bases). This CDR3 has 13 residues. V lost 9 bases to trimming and J lost 4 bases, with 16 bases between them. Germline CDR1 SGHNT, CDR2 YYREEE (reference sequence).

The CDR3 DNA reads TGTGCCAGCAGCCCCCCAGGCCCGGGTAAGACTGAAGCTTTCTTT. It translates to CASSPPGPGKTEAFF. J is TRBJ1-1 and V is TRBV7-9, with D hard to call. Trimming shortened V by 5 bases and J by 5 bases, and 18 bases separated the two germline ends. CDR1 is SEHNR and CDR2 is FQNEAQ in the germline V gene (reference sequence). The CDR3 spans 15 residues.

This clone was seen a single time. The chain couples TRBV15 to TRBJ2-3; 7 nucleotides match TRBD2. Looked up from germline, CDR1 is LNHNV and CDR2 is YYDKDF (reference sequence). This CDR3 comprises 16 residues. The V gene end was trimmed by 3 bases and the J gene end by 1 base; junction bases not matched to a gene: 7. The CDR3 nucleotides read TGTGCCACCAGCAGTACGGGAGCGGGGCGCACAGATACGCAGTATTTT. Translated, it gives CATSSTGAGRTDTQYF.

This rearrangement joins TRBV19 to TRBJ1-5; D is possibly TRBD1 (6 bases). V gave up 0 bases and J gave up 5 bases, with 11 bases separating them. The CDR3 is 15 amino acids. Per the germline V gene, CDR1 is LNHDA and CDR2 is SQIVND (reference sequence). The CDR3 here is CASSIDWTAYQPQHF. The CDR3 DNA is TGTGCCAGTAGTATAGATTGGACAGCTTATCAGCCCCAGCATTTT.

The chain recombines TRBV18 with TRBJ1-1; unclear D gene. Germline V lookup: CDR1 KGHSH, CDR2 LQKENI. V shed 3 bases and J shed 0 bases, with 5 bases lying between them. This CDR3 region has 13 residues. CDR3 region: CASSPPVNTEAFF. The CDR3 region has the DNA TGTGCCAGCTCACCGCCAGTGAACACTGAAGCTTTCTTT.

This chain links TRBV6-1 with TRBJ2-7; TRBD2 matches at 7 bases. V dropped 2 bases and J dropped 2; count of bases not matched to a gene: 9. The CDR3 spans 16 residues. The V gene's germline CDR1 is MNHNS and CDR2 SASEGT. This CDR3 is CASSESWASGTYEQYF. In DNA, the CDR3 is TGTGCCAGCAGTGAATCCTGGGCTAGCGGTACCTACGAGCAGTACTTC.

The chain is built from TRBV6-1 and TRBJ2-7; a weak D match, TRBD2 (6 bases). Per the germline V gene, CDR1 is MNHNS and CDR2 is SASEGT. Trimming took off 4 bases at V and 2 bases at J, with 12 bases between the two ends. CDR3 length: 14 amino acids. CDR3 coding DNA: TGTGCCAGCAGTGGGCGGACTACCACCTACGAGCAGTACTTC. Amino acids: CASSGRTTTYEQYF.

The table lists this clone with a count of one. The rearrangement uses TRBV7-9 and TRBJ2-7; 7 nucleotides align to TRBD1. This CDR3 is 14 amino acids long. With 4 bases clipped from V and 2 bases from J, the junction kept 5 bases outside the gene matches. Germline V gene sequence: CDR1 SEHNR, CDR2 FQNEAQ (reference sequence). The CDR3 region has the DNA TGTGCCAGCAGCTCACAGGGGCGAACCTACGAGCAGTACTTC. This gives the protein CASSSQGRTYEQYF.

This rearrangement joins TRBV4-1 to TRBJ2-5; unclear D gene. The CDR3 runs 13 residues. Germline CDR1 and CDR2: MGHRA and YSYEKL. V lost 0 bases and J 11 bases, leaving 13 bases between the germline ends. CDR3 sequence (DNA): TGCGCCAGCAGCCAAGATCAACGTAGTGTGCAGTACTTC. It specifies CASSQDQRSVQYF.

V gene TRBV6-1 combines with J gene TRBJ2-7; 7 bases align to TRBD1. The CDR3 contains 14 residues. CDR1 and CDR2 from the germline V gene are MNHNS and SASEGT. V lost 2 bases, J lost 2 bases, and 3 bases stayed unmatched. CDR3 DNA sequence: TGTGCCAGCAGTGAAAATAGGGGGCCCTACGAGCAGTACTTC. It yields the protein CASSENRGPYEQYF.

The genes are TRBV27 and TRBJ2-1, with TRBD2 matching 10 bases. CDR1 and CDR2 (germline): MNHEY, SMNVEV (reference sequence). This CDR3 has 15 residues. The junction had 5 bases not matched to a gene; V was cut back by 4 bases and J by 5 bases. DNA for the CDR3: TGTGCCAGCAGTTCGGGACTAGCGCAAAACAATGAGCAGTTCTTC. Translating it yields CASSSGLAQNNEQFF.

For this clone: The same CDR3 can be traced to other DNA sequences in this sample. The chain employs TRBV2 and TRBJ2-7; D unclear. The V end lost 5 bases, the J end lost 3 bases, and 8 bases lay between the germline ends. The CDR3 totals 12 residues. Looked up from germline, CDR1 is SNHLY and CDR2 is FYNNEI. In nucleotides, the CDR3 is TGTGCCAGCAGTTATGACGGCTACGAGCAGTACTTC. Translating it yields CASSYDGYEQYF. Combining the CDR3 with reference TRBV2 and TRBJ2-7 gives the whole variable domain EPEVTQTPSHQVTQMGQEVILRCVPISNHLYFYWYRQILGQKVEFLVSFYNNEISEKSEIFDDQFSVERPDGSNFTLKIRSTKLEDSAMYFCASSYDGYEQYFGPGTRLTVT.

V usage is TRBV4-1 and J usage is TRBJ2-5, with TRBD2 identical over 13 bases. The germline V gene has CDR1 MGHRA and CDR2 YSYEKL. The trim removed 0 bases at V and 5 bases at J, leaving 9 bases unmatched. This CDR3 region has 18 residues. CDR3 sequence: CASSQDFTSGGAWETQYF. The CDR3 coding sequence is TGCGCCAGCAGCCAAGATTTCACTAGCGGGGGGGCATGGGAGACCCAGTACTTC.

The genes are TRBV6-1 and TRBJ2-5, with D maybe TRBD2 (6 bases). Germline CDR1 MNHNS, CDR2 SASEGT. Trimming removed 6 bases at V and 5 bases at J, with 13 bases between. This CDR3 is 13 amino acids long. CDR3: CASRAPGAETQYF. CDR3 sequence (DNA): TGTGCCAGCAGGGCTCCGGGAGCGGAGACCCAGTACTTC.

The rearrangement uses TRBV30 and TRBJ1-2, with 8 bases fitting TRBD1. The CDR3 contains 11 residues. The germline CDR1 and CDR2 sequences are GTSNPN and SVGIG (reference sequence). The CDR3 sequence: CASDREIGYTF. CDR3 sequence (DNA): TGTGCTTCGGACAGGGAGATTGGCTACACCTTC.

The V call is TRBV9, the J call TRBJ2-7; 8 bases align to TRBD2. Germline CDR1 SGDLS, CDR2 YYNGEE. J was trimmed by 4 bases and V by 4 bases; bases with no gene match: 7. The length of the CDR3 is 14 residues. The CDR3 loop reads CASSPGGLGYEQYF. The CDR3 DNA sequence: TGTGCCAGCAGCCCGGGAGGGCTTGGTTACGAGCAGTACTTC.